This T cell receptor (beta chain) was documented in a study of blood T cell repertoires in COVID-19. The data were produced by immunoSEQ multiplex PCR, yet TCRdb's version contains in-frame clones alone and is incomplete. Here the sample spans about 260,000 clones, approximately 86% being singletons. The trim removed 4 bases at V and 0 bases at J, leaving 18 bases unmatched. CDR1 is SGHRS and CDR2 is YFSETQ in the germline V gene. The CDR3 totals 19 residues. The receptor was derived from a human donor in a cohort sampled during active COVID-19. Sequencing was done on a sample of peripheral blood. The V call is TRBV5-1, the J call TRBJ2-7, with 8 bases aligning to TRBD1. The CDR3 DNA reads as TGCGCCAGCAGCCTACCCCGGGACAGGCAGACCTTAAGCTCCTACGAGCAGTACTTC. Protein sequence: CASSLPRDRQTLSSYEQYF.